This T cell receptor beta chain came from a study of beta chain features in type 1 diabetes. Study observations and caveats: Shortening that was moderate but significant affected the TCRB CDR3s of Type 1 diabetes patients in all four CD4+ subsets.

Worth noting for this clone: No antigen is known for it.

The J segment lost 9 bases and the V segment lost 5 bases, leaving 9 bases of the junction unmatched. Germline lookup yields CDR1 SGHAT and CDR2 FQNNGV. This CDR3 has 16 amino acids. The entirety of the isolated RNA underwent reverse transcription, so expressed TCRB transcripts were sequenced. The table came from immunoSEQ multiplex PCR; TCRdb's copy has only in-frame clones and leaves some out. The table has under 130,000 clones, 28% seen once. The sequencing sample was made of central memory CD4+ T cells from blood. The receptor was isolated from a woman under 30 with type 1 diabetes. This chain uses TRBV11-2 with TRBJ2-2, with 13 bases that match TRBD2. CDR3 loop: CASSPGLAGVFRELFF. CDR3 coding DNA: TGTGCCAGCAGCCCCGGACTAGCGGGAGTCTTCCGGGAGCTGTTTTTT.